This TCR beta chain originates from a study of PD-L1 blockade in urothelial cancer. Overall study context: Blood drawn 3 weeks (second dose) and 6 weeks after treatment start was analyzed.

The germline V gene has CDR1 SGDLS and CDR2 YYNGEE. The CDR3 length is 13 residues. Trimming cost V 0 bases and J 12 bases; bases outside gene matches: 6. Profiling relied on immunoSEQ multiplex PCR, and the TCRdb table lists in-frame clones only, not all of them. The profile shows over 75,000 clones, under 90% of them singletons. The time point was: pretreatment peripheral blood. Sequencing was performed on PBMCs, taken around atezolizumab (anti-PD-L1) treatment. The TCR sequence derives from a man in his 60s with urothelial cancer. The V and J genes are TRBV9 and TRBJ1-1; TRBD1 matches 9 bases. The CDR3 DNA is TGTGCCAGCAGCGTAGTGGGGACAGGGAAAACTTTCTTT. Translation: CASSVVGTGKTFF.